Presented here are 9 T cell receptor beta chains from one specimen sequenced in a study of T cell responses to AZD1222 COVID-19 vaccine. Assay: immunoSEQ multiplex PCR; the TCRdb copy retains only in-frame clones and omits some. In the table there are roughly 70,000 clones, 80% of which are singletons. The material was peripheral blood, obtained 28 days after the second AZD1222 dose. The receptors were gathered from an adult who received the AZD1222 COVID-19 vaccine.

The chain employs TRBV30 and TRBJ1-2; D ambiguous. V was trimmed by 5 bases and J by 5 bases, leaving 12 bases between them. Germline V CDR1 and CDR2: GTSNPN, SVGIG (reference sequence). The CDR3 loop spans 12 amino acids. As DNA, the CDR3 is TGTGCCTGGGAAAAAAGGGTTTATGGCTACACCTTC. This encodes CAWEKRVYGYTF.

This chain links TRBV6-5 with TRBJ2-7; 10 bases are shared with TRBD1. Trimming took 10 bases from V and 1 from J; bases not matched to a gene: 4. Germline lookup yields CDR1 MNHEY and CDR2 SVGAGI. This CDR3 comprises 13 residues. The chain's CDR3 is CAIRTGGSYEQYF. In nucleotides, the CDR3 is TGTGCCATTAGGACAGGGGGGTCCTACGAGCAGTACTTC.

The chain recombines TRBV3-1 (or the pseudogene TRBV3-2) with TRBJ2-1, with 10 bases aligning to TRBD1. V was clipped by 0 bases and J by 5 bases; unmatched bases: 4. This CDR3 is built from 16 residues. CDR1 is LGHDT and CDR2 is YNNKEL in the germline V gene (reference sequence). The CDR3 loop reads CASSQEYGTGDNEQFF. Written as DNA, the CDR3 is TGTGCCAGCAGCCAAGAGTACGGGACAGGGGACAATGAGCAGTTCTTC.

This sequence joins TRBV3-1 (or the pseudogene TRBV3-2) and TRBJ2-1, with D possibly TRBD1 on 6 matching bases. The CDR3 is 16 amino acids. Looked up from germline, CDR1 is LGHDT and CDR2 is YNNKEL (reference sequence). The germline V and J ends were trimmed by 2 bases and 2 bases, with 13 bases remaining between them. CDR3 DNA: TGTGCCAGCAGCCAACGTAAGGGGGTCCCCTACAATGAGCAGTTCTTC. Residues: CASSQRKGVPYNEQFF.

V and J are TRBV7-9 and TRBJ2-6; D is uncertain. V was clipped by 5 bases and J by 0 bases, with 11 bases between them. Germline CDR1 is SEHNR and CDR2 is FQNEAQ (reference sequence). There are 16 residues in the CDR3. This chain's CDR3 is CASSPANPSGANVLTF. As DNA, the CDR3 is TGTGCCAGCAGCCCGGCCAACCCCTCTGGGGCCAACGTCCTGACTTTC. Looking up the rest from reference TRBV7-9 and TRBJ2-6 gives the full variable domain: DTGVSQNPRHKITKRGQNVTFRCDPISEHNRLYWYRQTLGQGPEFLTYFQNEAQLEKSRLLSDRFSAERPKGSFSTLEIQRTEQGDSAMYLCASSPANPSGANVLTFGAGSRLTVL.

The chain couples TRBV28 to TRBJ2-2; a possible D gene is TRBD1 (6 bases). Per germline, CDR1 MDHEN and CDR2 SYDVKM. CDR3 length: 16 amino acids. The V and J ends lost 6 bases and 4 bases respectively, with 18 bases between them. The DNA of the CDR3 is TGTGCCAGCAGAGAGGGTCATAGGGGGTCCACCGGGGAGCTGTTTTTT. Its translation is CASREGHRGSTGELFF.

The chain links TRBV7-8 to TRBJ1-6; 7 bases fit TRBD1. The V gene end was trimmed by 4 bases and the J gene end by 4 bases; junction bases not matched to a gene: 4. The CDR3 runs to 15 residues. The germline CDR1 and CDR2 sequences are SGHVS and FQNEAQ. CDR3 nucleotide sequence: TGTGCCAGCAGCTACGAGACAGGGTATAATTCACCCCTCCACTTT. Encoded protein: CASSYETGYNSPLHF. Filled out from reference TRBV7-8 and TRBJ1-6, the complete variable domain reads GAGVSQSPRYKVAKRGQDVALRCDPISGHVSLFWYQQALGQGPEFLTYFQNEAQLDKSGLPSDRFFAERPEGSVSTLKIQRTQQEDSAVYLCASSYETGYNSPLHFGNGTRLTVT.

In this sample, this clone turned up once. The CDR3 bases are TGCGCCAGCAGCCCTGGACTAGCGGGCTTGTATGAGCAGTTCTTC. Protein product: CASSPGLAGLYEQFF. This rearrangement joins TRBV4-3 to TRBJ2-1, with 11 positions matching TRBD2. V was pared by 4 bases and J by 8 bases, with 7 bases of the junction left unmatched. Per the germline V gene, CDR1 is LGHNA and CDR2 is YSLEER. This CDR3 spans 15 amino acids.

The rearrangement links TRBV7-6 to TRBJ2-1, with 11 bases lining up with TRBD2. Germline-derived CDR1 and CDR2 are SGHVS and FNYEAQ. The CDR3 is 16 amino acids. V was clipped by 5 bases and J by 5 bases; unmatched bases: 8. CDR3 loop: CASSPTGTSGNNEQFF. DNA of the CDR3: TGTGCCAGCAGCCCGACCGGGACTAGCGGTAACAATGAGCAGTTCTTC.